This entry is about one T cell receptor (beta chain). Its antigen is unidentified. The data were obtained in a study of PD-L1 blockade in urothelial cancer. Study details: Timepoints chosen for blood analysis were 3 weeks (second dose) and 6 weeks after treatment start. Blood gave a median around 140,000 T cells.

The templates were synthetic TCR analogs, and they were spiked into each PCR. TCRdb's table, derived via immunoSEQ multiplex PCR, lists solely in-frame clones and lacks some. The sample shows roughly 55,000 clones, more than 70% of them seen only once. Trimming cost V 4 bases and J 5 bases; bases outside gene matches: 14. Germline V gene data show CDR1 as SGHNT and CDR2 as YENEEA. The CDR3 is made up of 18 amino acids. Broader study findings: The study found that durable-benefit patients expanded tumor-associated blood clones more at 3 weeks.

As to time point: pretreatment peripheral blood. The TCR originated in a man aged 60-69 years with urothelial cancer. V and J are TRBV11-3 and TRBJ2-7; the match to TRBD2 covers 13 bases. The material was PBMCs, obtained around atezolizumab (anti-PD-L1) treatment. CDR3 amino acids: CASSSGLAGSGGLNEQYF. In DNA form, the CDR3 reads TGTGCCAGCAGCTCGGGACTAGCGGGAAGTGGGGGTCTTAACGAGCAGTACTTC.